The 31 T cell receptor beta chains below all came from one sample that was sequenced in a study of CD8 T cells in Susac syndrome. cDNA came from around 0.5 to 1 ug RNA primed by random hexamers. One entry per CDR3 protein, called by TCRdb with MiXCR from the immunoSEQ multiplex PCR reads. The sample contains approximately 57,000 distinct CDR3 sequences, just under 95% of which appear only once. The specimen was CD8+ T cells from PBMCs. These receptors all stem from a human donor with Susac syndrome.

This rearrangement joins TRBV7-6 to TRBJ2-7; D could derive from TRBD1 or TRBD2 (6 bases each). Looked up from germline, CDR1 is SGHVS and CDR2 is FNYEAQ. The CDR3 is 17 amino acids. Trimming pared 4 bases from V and 1 base from J, leaving 20 bases between. The CDR3 DNA follows: TGTGCCAGCAGCTCCCGGAGGCCGGGGGCGCTTTCCTACGAGCAGTACTTC. Its protein is CASSSRRPGALSYEQYF.

The rearrangement uses TRBV5-4 and TRBJ2-5; D gene unclear. Germline lookup yields CDR1 SGHNT and CDR2 YYREEE (reference sequence). The CDR3 has 15 residues. Between the trimmed V and J ends, which lost 4 bases and 4 bases, there was a span of 17 bases. CDR3 in DNA: TGTGCCAGCAGCCCCTGGAGTGTGAGTACAGAGACCCAGTACTTC. Translating it yields CASSPWSVSTETQYF.

The rearrangement uses TRBV13 and TRBJ2-1; 7 nucleotides line up with TRBD1. With V trimmed by 1 base and J by 6 bases, 9 bases remained unmatched. Germline CDR1 PRHDT, CDR2 FYEKMQ (reference sequence). This CDR3 comprises 16 residues. The CDR3: CASSLVAGGILNEQFF. CDR3 bases: TGTGCCAGCAGCTTAGTGGCAGGGGGTATCCTCAATGAGCAGTTCTTC.

This sequence joins TRBV7-9 and TRBJ2-1; TRBD2 matches 8 bases. CDR3 length: 12 amino acids. J was trimmed by 8 bases and V by 3 bases; bases with no gene match: 0. In germline, CDR1 is SEHNR, CDR2 FQNEAQ (reference sequence). The CDR3 DNA is TGTGCCAGCAGCTTCGGGGGGGATGAGCAGTTCTTC. Translating gives CASSFGGDEQFF. The full variable domain, completed using reference TRBV7-9 and TRBJ2-1, is DTGVSQNPRHKITKRGQNVTFRCDPISEHNRLYWYRQTLGQGPEFLTYFQNEAQLEKSRLLSDRFSAERPKGSFSTLEIQRTEQGDSAMYLCASSFGGDEQFFGPGTRLTVL.

This clonotype was seen more than once but under ten times. This rearrangement joins TRBV7-6 to TRBJ2-7; no clear D. The length of the CDR3 is 12 residues. The V gene's germline CDR1 is SGHVS and CDR2 FNYEAQ. V lost 0 bases and J lost 6, with 6 bases in between. The CDR3 reads CASSLAIGEQYF. The CDR3 nucleotides are TGTGCCAGCAGCTTAGCAATTGGCGAGCAGTACTTC.

This clonotype was picked up one time. This chain joins TRBV7-6 and TRBJ2-5; D is ambiguous. Between the trimmed V and J ends, which lost 3 bases and 1 base, there was a span of 9 bases. The CDR3 extends over 14 amino acids. Germline V CDR1 and CDR2: SGHVS, FNYEAQ. CDR3 DNA sequence: TGTGCCAGCAGCTTTGTGGGCACCCAAGAGACCCAGTACTTC. Amino acids: CASSFVGTQETQYF. The whole variable domain, remainder taken from reference TRBV7-6 and TRBJ2-5, is GAGVSQSPRYKVTKRGQDVALRCDPISGHVSLYWYRQALGQGPEFLTYFNYEAQQDKSGLPNDRFSAERPEGSISTLTIQRTEQRDSAMYRCASSFVGTQETQYFGPGTRLLVL.

The rearrangement uses TRBV24-1 and TRBJ2-3; D might be TRBD1 (6 bases). Trimming stripped 4 bases from V and 0 bases from J, with 13 bases between. In germline, CDR1 is KGHDR, CDR2 SFDVKD. This CDR3 region has 16 residues. Written as DNA, the CDR3 is TGTGCCACCAGTGAAAACAGGGAAACTAGCACAGATACGCAGTATTTT. It is translated as CATSENRETSTDTQYF.

This clonotype was observed once. The gene calls are TRBV9 and TRBJ2-6; D is possibly TRBD2 (7 bases). CDR1 is SGDLS, CDR2 YYNGEE, per germline. Trimming pared 5 bases from V and 2 bases from J, leaving 14 bases between. CDR3 length equals 16 residues. The CDR3 is CASRGGPRPGANVLTF. In nucleotides, the CDR3 is TGTGCCAGCAGGGGGGGGCCCCGACCTGGGGCCAACGTCCTGACTTTC.

The chain recombines TRBV10-3 with TRBJ1-5; D unclear. Trimming took off 6 bases at V and 4 bases at J, with 10 bases between the two ends. The CDR3 sequence is 13 residues long. Germline CDR1 is ENHRY and CDR2 is SYGVKD. The DNA for the CDR3 is TGTGCCATCAGGCCTTTGGAGAATCAGCCCCAGCATTTT. This translates into CAIRPLENQPQHF.

This chain connects TRBV27 to TRBJ2-1, with D unresolved. Germline V gene sequence: CDR1 MNHEY, CDR2 SMNVEV (reference sequence). The CDR3 runs to 13 residues. V was cut by 2 bases and J by 4 bases, with 6 bases left in between. The CDR3 is CASSLLEYNEQFF. CDR3 coding DNA: TGTGCCAGCAGTTTACTAGAATACAATGAGCAGTTCTTC.

The chain couples TRBV5-1 to TRBJ1-2, with TRBD1 matching 10 bases. Germline CDR1 SGHRS, CDR2 YFSETQ. The V segment lost 4 bases and the J segment 2 bases; nucleotides outside the gene matches: 5. CDR3 length: 15 amino acids. CDR3 amino acids: CASSTGTGVNYGYTF. The DNA of the CDR3 is TGCGCCAGCAGCACGGGGACAGGGGTCAACTATGGCTACACCTTC.

The chain recombines TRBV13 with TRBJ2-7, with D tentatively TRBD2 (5 bases). The CDR3 totals 13 residues. In germline, CDR1 is PRHDT, CDR2 FYEKMQ (reference sequence). Trimming took 5 bases from V and 4 from J, leaving 12 bases between them. This chain's CDR3 is CASSAQRGYEQYF. The CDR3 DNA reads TGTGCCAGCAGCGCCCAACGAGGGTACGAGCAGTACTTC. The full variable domain, with the rest looked up from reference TRBV13 and TRBJ2-7, is AAGVIQSPRHLIKEKRETATLKCYPIPRHDTVYWYQQGPGQDPQFLISFYEKMQSDKGSIPDRFSAQQFSDYHSELNMSSLELGDSALYFCASSAQRGYEQYFGPGTRLTVT.

V usage is TRBV2 and J usage is TRBJ2-7; 9 nucleotides line up with TRBD2. Germline CDR1 is SNHLY and CDR2 is FYNNEI. This CDR3 contains 14 residues. V gave up 7 bases and J gave up 5 bases; unmatched junction bases: 9. CDR3 loop: CASMERGAPHEQYF. CDR3 nucleotides: TGTGCCAGCATGGAGCGGGGGGCTCCTCACGAGCAGTACTTC.

This chain connects TRBV9 to TRBJ2-1; D remains unclear. V lost 7 bases and J lost 10, with 15 bases in between. The CDR3 runs 12 residues. Germline assignment: CDR1 SGDLS and CDR2 YYNGEE. The CDR3 protein is CASGGDSGEQFF. As DNA, the CDR3 is TGTGCCAGCGGCGGAGATTCTGGCGAGCAGTTCTTC.

The CDR3, as DNA: TGTGCCAGCAGCTTCCGACAGATCTACGAGCAGTACTTC. Amino acids: CASSFRQIYEQYF. The chain couples TRBV7-2 to TRBJ2-7, with D perhaps TRBD1 (5 bases). There are 13 residues in the CDR3. V was pared by 3 bases and J by 3 bases, with 9 bases between. Germline-derived CDR1 and CDR2 are SGHTA and FQGNSA.

The rearrangement joins TRBV7-9 to TRBJ2-3; 8 bases are shared with TRBD1. The J segment lost 0 bases and the V segment lost 2 bases, leaving 1 base of the junction unmatched. There are 15 residues in the CDR3. Germline CDR1 is SEHNR and CDR2 is FQNEAQ (reference sequence). As DNA, the CDR3 is TGTGCCAGCAGCTTAACAGGGGGAAGCACAGATACGCAGTATTTT. Protein sequence: CASSLTGGSTDTQYF.

The chain carries TRBV6-2 or TRBV6-3 and TRBJ1-2; D is uncertain. The V gene lost 0 bases and the J gene lost 1 base, with 6 bases spanning the gap. Germline CDR1 reads MNHEY; CDR2 reads SVGEGT. The CDR3 runs to 14 residues. Here the CDR3 reads CASSYSRSNYGYTF. CDR3 DNA: TGTGCCAGCAGTTACTCGAGGAGTAACTATGGCTACACCTTC.

The rearrangement joins TRBV6-1 to TRBJ2-1; D unclear. CDR1 is MNHNS, CDR2 SASEGT, per germline. V was pared by 1 base and J by 5 bases, with 6 bases between. The CDR3 consists of 13 residues. This chain's CDR3 is CASSEVWDNEQFF. CDR3 nucleotide sequence: TGTGCCAGCAGTGAAGTGTGGGACAATGAGCAGTTCTTC.

The chain combines TRBV7-9 with TRBJ2-7, with TRBD1 matching over 8 bases. The CDR3 totals 16 residues. The V gene end was trimmed by 5 bases and the J gene end by 1 base; junction bases not matched to a gene: 10. Per the germline V gene, CDR1 is SEHNR and CDR2 is FQNEAQ (reference sequence). DNA for the CDR3: TGTGCCAGCAGCCCTAGATTGGGACAGGAATCCTACGAGCAGTACTTC. Translating it yields CASSPRLGQESYEQYF.

This CDR3 is CASSIAYMAEAFF. In DNA form, the CDR3 reads TGTGCCAGTAGTATAGCCTATATGGCTGAAGCTTTCTTT. The chain links TRBV19 to TRBJ1-1; D is undetermined. Per germline, CDR1 LNHDA and CDR2 SQIVND (reference sequence). With 1 base removed from V and 6 bases from J, the gap between germline ends came to 9 bases. The CDR3 totals 13 residues. The variable domain in full, with the rest retrieved from reference TRBV19 and TRBJ1-1, is DGGITQSPKYLFRKEGQNVTLSCEQNLNHDAMYWYRQDPGQGLRLIYYSQIVNDFQKGDIAEGYSVSREKKESFPLTVTSAQKNPTAFYLCASSIAYMAEAFFGQGTRLTVV.

The chain is built from TRBV12-3 or TRBV12-4 and TRBJ2-2, with 8 bases matching TRBD2. V shed 5 bases and J 4 bases; nucleotides not matched to a gene: 9. The CDR3 has 16 amino acids. As DNA, the CDR3 is TGTGCCAGCAGTCTACCGAGCGGGGGCTCCACCGGGGAGCTGTTTTTT. Translating it yields CASSLPSGGSTGELFF.

The chain is built from TRBV20-1 and TRBJ2-1, with D tentatively TRBD1 (5 bases). Germline loops: CDR1 DFQATT, CDR2 SNEGSKA (reference sequence). V lost 0 bases to trimming and J lost 2 bases, with 11 bases between them. The CDR3 is 15 residues long. The CDR3: CSARDPGLAYNEQFF. The CDR3 DNA is TGCAGTGCTAGAGATCCAGGGCTTGCCTACAATGAGCAGTTCTTC.

This clonotype has a single count. CDR3 coding DNA: TGCAGTGCTAGAGTAGGGGGGGAGCAGTTCTTC. It yields the protein CSARVGGEQFF. The chain recombines TRBV20-1 with TRBJ2-1; either TRBD1 or TRBD2 may fit D (6 bases each). The germline V gene encodes CDR1 DFQATT and CDR2 SNEGSKA (reference sequence). Trimming took off 1 base at V and 10 bases at J, with 8 bases between the two ends. CDR3 length: 11 residues.

V usage is TRBV20-1 and J usage is TRBJ1-1, with D possibly TRBD1 on 5 matching bases. Germline V gene data show CDR1 as DFQATT and CDR2 as SNEGSKA (reference sequence). The CDR3 is made up of 12 amino acids. Trimming cost V 1 base and J 10 bases, with 13 bases left between them. The CDR3 sequence: CSARVGEGTAFF. Here the CDR3 DNA reads TGCAGTGCTAGAGTGGGGGAGGGGACAGCTTTCTTT.

This clonotype has more than one count but fewer than ten. The chain joins TRBV6-1 to TRBJ1-6; D is undetermined. The CDR3 has 14 amino acids. V gave up 0 bases and J gave up 6 bases, with 6 bases separating them. Germline V lookup: CDR1 MNHNS, CDR2 SASEGT. DNA of the CDR3: TGTGCCAGCAGTGAAGCAATGGGTAATTCACCCCTCCACTTT. Amino acids: CASSEAMGNSPLHF.

The chain combines TRBV12-3 or TRBV12-4 with TRBJ2-5; 7 bases line up with TRBD2. The trim removed 2 bases at V and 2 bases at J, leaving 11 bases unmatched. The CDR3 consists of 17 residues. CDR3 protein: CASSLTLRAGPQETQYF. CDR3 coding DNA: TGTGCCAGCAGTTTAACCCTGCGAGCGGGGCCACAAGAGACCCAGTACTTC.

This chain uses TRBV15 with TRBJ1-2; maybe TRBD1 (5 bases). The ends were cut back, 3 bases at V and 4 bases at J, with 27 bases in the middle. CDR3 length: 19 residues. CDR1 is LNHNV and CDR2 is YYDKDF in the germline V gene (reference sequence). This chain's CDR3 is CATSSDRGRPNARGYGYTF. CDR3 nucleotide sequence: TGTGCCACCAGCAGTGACCGGGGGAGACCCAACGCGAGGGGCTATGGCTACACCTTC.

V is TRBV20-1 and J is TRBJ1-2; 8 bases align to TRBD1. The J segment lost 4 bases and the V segment lost 5 bases, leaving 6 bases of the junction unmatched. In germline, CDR1 is DFQATT, CDR2 SNEGSKA (reference sequence). This CDR3 is built from 13 residues. For the CDR3, the DNA is TGCAGTGCTCAGGGGGCCGAGGGCTATGGCTACACCTTC. Its protein product is CSAQGAEGYGYTF.

V gene TRBV20-1 combines with J gene TRBJ1-5; the match to TRBD1 covers 8 bases. V trimming: 3 bases; J trimming: 3 bases; junction bases outside the gene matches: 4. Germline V gene sequence: CDR1 DFQATT, CDR2 SNEGSKA (reference sequence). The CDR3 runs to 14 residues. CDR3: CSASGTGTNQPQHF. The CDR3 DNA reads as TGCAGTGCTAGCGGGACAGGTACCAATCAGCCCCAGCATTTT.

The rearrangement joins TRBV4-3 to TRBJ2-2; D might be TRBD2 (6 bases). V was clipped by 5 bases and J by 2 bases, with 15 bases between them. The CDR3 consists of 16 residues. CDR1 LGHNA and CDR2 YSLEER come from the germline V gene. Here the CDR3 reads CASSYAGTLNTGELFF. The CDR3 nucleotides are TGCGCCAGCAGCTACGCCGGGACTTTAAACACCGGGGAGCTGTTTTTT.

The chain combines TRBV2 with TRBJ2-7; no firm D call. CDR1 is SNHLY and CDR2 is FYNNEI in the germline V gene. V was shortened by 2 bases and J by 5 bases, with 10 bases between the two germline ends. The CDR3 is 13 residues long. CDR3 coding DNA: TGTGCCAGCAGTGAATTGCGGAGCCACGAGCAGTACTTC. This sequence encodes CASSELRSHEQYF. The whole variable domain, filled in from reference TRBV2 and TRBJ2-7, reads EPEVTQTPSHQVTQMGQEVILRCVPISNHLYFYWYRQILGQKVEFLVSFYNNEISEKSEIFDDQFSVERPDGSNFTLKIRSTKLEDSAMYFCASSELRSHEQYFGPGTRLTVT.